This TCR beta chain is from a study of follicular helper T cells after annual influenza vaccination (dated by TCRdb to 2016 to 2017). About the investigation overall: Blood was collected on days 0, 7 and 28 after each seasonal influenza vaccination. To study recall of cTfh clones, some subjects were followed through successive annual vaccinations in the 2013-2014, 2014-2015 and 2015-2016 seasons. One week after vaccination, a second recruited cohort of 12 to 13 subjects (Table S1) displayed a similar ICOS+CD38+ cTfh response. Multi-year samples were available from six subjects, with four subjects covering two vaccination seasons and two subjects covering three seasons. Samples from 2013-2014 were cryopreserved, whereas samples from about 2015 were processed immediately after collection. Broader findings and caveats from the paper: Rare clonotypes could not be sampled because productive TCRB sequences were recovered from only roughly 9.5-20% of the analyzed cells. ICOS+CD38+ cTfh clonality correlated with the frequency of that population, and its change correlated with the change in circulating plasmablast frequency. Day 7 ICOS+CD38+ clones were most often found later in ICOS-CD38- cTfh, suggesting that subset may serve as a memory reservoir. A recurrent oligoclonal ICOS+CD38+ cTfh response containing tetramer and AIM influenza-specific clonotypes was recalled by successive annual vaccinations.

As regards this clone: The target of this receptor is not known. Per-nucleotide qualities are absent, and no much larger clonotype sits a single base away.

Looking up the germline V gene yields CDR1 SNHLY and CDR2 FYNNEI. Taken from cysteine to phenylalanine, the CDR3 has 14 residues. Only CDR3 DNA is held: 42 bases, read in frame from base 1. At the junction V is shortened by 5 bases and J by 2 bases, with 11 bases in between. The intended sense of this specimen's time point label: 2014-2015 season, pre-vaccination. TCRB sequencing was used to follow sorted CD4 subsets from the blood of adults before and after they were given the seasonal inactivated influenza vaccine (Fluvarix). To be eligible, subjects had to be community-dwelling and could not have received an influenza vaccine during the previous 6 months. Influenza vaccine contraindications, substance abuse, HIV/AIDS, active malignancy, immunomodulatory medication and active illness such as respiratory infection were included among the exclusion criteria. At each time point, roughly 35 to 110 mL of blood was collected. Circulating Tfh were defined as non-naive CD4+CXCR5+PD-1+ cells, and these cells were sorted into ICOS+CD38+ and ICOS-CD38- fractions. Ficoll-Paque PLUS or SepMate separation was used to isolate PBMC. Before DNA was extracted, the cell subsets were sorted from PBMC using a BD FACS Aria.

Library construction relied on the immunoSEQ multiplex PCR assay. Adaptive Biotechnologies handled the TCRB amplification, library preparation, sequencing and preliminary bioinformatics at Survey level resolution. For TCRB sequencing, genomic DNA from the sorted cTfh populations was amplified by multiplex PCR. Per the authors' processing: Clonality was calculated in R as 1 minus normalized Shannon entropy, and the Gini index was calculated with the R package ineq. Overlap score was the summed counts of shared sequences divided by total counts of all sequences in both compared samples. Fisher's exact test, with an assumed theoretical repertoire of 10^7 TCRB sequences, was used to assess the significance of shared clonotypes. TCRdb re-hosts the immuneACCESS table, in-frame sequences only. Its copies lack some clones; in the studies checked, an unresolved V gene accounts for under half of them, and the cause for the rest is not known. V and J calls and clone size are given by that table; D and trimming were obtained from the DNA. Recorded for this sample are thousands of clones; more than 60% of them occurred a single time. The top ten constitute more than 1.4% of the sample.

Recombination joined TRBV2 with TRBJ2-3, with the D gene call left open. The sequence was collected from an adult who received the influenza vaccine. The specimen was CXCR5+ CD38- circulating T follicular helper cells from blood, collected on the day of influenza vaccination. The cell subset or site tag for this specimen amounts to: circulating Tfh, non-naive CD4+CXCR5+PD-1+ (ICOS+CD38+ or ICOS-CD38-). The encoded CDR3 is CASSHPGITDTQYF. The nucleotide sequence reads TGTGCCAGCAGTCACCCAGGAATCACAGATACGCAGTATTTT. This CDR3, with the reference TRBV2 and TRBJ2-3 proteins standing in past its ends, gives the full variable domain EPEVTQTPSHQVTQMGQEVILRCVPISNHLYFYWYRQILGQKVEFLVSFYNNEISEKSEIFDDQFSVERPDGSNFTLKIRSTKLEDSAMYFCASSHPGITDTQYFGPGTRLTVL.